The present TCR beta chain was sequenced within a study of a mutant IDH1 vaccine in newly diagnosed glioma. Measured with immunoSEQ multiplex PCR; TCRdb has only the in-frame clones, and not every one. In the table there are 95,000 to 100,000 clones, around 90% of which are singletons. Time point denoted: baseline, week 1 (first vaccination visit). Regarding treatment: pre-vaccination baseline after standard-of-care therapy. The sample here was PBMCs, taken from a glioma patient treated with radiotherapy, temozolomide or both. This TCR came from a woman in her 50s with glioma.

The CDR3 DNA sequence: TGTGCCAGCAGTCCGGACAGCCTCTTCGGAGAAAAACTGTTTTTT. This sequence encodes CASSPDSLFGEKLFF. The J gene is TRBJ1-4, the V gene TRBV28, with TRBD1 as a possible D gene (6 bases). The germline V and J ends were trimmed by 5 bases and 8 bases, with 18 bases remaining between them. The CDR3 covers 15 residues. Germline CDR1 is MDHEN and CDR2 is SYDVKM.